The clone carrying this T cell receptor (beta chain) was seen ten or more times. What it binds is not known. The CDR3 loop spans 16 amino acids. Losses at the gene ends were 10 bases for V and 8 bases for J; bases not matched to a gene: 17. The germline gives CDR1 MNHNS, CDR2 SASEGT. Pregnant or lactating patients were excluded, as were those with uncontrolled infection or other autoimmune disease. The sample comes from a study of T cells in Graves' hyperthyroidism and ophthalmopathy. RNA transcripts served as the template for amplifying TCR beta CDR3 regions. During a first-round RT-PCR of the TCR CDR3, the HTBI primer set was used. TCRdb reanalysed the multiplex PCR reads using MiXCR and keeps one entry per CDR3 protein. This table holds more than 300,000 distinct CDR3 sequences, about 14% found once. Study-wide results and caveats: Ophthalmopathy was predicted by the model a median of approximately 6 months ahead of onset. The authors' 13 V-J model separated ophthalmopathy from stable hyperthyroidism.

The specimen was blood. The sequence was obtained from a woman between 25 and 40 years old with Graves' ophthalmopathy. The chain employs TRBV6-1 and TRBJ2-1, with TRBD2 identical over 10 bases. The CDR3 region is CATSRIAGGRGDEQFF. CDR3 nucleotides: TGTGCCACCTCGCGGATAGCGGGGGGTCGTGGAGATGAGCAGTTCTTC.